These T cell receptor beta chains were read from a single sample in a study of OX40 agonist ivuxolimab in advanced cancers. TCRdb's copy holds only in-frame clones and misses some; the assay was immunoSEQ multiplex PCR. Here the sample spans under 45,000 clones, approximately 80% being singletons. This material consisted of CD4+ or CD8+ T cells sorted from blood, taken in a trial of the OX40 agonist ivuxolimab. The receptors were gathered from an adult with an advanced solid tumor such as melanoma, head and neck, liver or kidney cancer. The CDR3 runs from the conserved cysteine through the conserved F or W. D genes are given only for firm matches. Clone sizes are given selectively: once, few, many, or a class where the clone is expanded.

clone size: NA; V gene: TRBV11-3; D gene: NA; J gene: TRBJ1-4; CDR3 protein: CASSLGTGTQEKLFF; CDR3 DNA: TGTGCCAGCAGCTTAGGGACCGGGACGCAGGAAAAACTGTTTTTT
clone size: NA; V gene: TRBV2; D gene: NA; J gene: TRBJ2-1; CDR3 protein: CASRATGNDEQFF; CDR3 DNA: TGTGCCAGCAGGGCCACAGGGAACGATGAGCAGTTCTTC
clone size: NA; V gene: TRBV27; D gene: TRBD1; J gene: TRBJ1-5; CDR3 protein: CASSPRGTGWVEGNQPQHF; CDR3 DNA: TGTGCCAGCAGTCCACGAGGGACAGGTTGGGTTGAGGGCAATCAGCCCCAGCATTTT
clone size: once; V gene: TRBV5-1; D gene: NA; J gene: TRBJ2-3; CDR3 protein: CASSLEGTDTQYF; CDR3 DNA: TGCGCCAGCAGCTTGGAGGGCACAGATACGCAGTATTTT
clone size: NA; V gene: TRBV7-9; D gene: NA; J gene: TRBJ1-1; CDR3 protein: CASSYVGGTEAFF; CDR3 DNA: TGTGCCAGCAGCTATGTTGGGGGCACTGAAGCTTTCTTT
clone size: NA; V gene: TRBV5-1; D gene: NA; J gene: TRBJ2-5; CDR3 protein: CASSFGGTMGETQYF; CDR3 DNA: TGCGCCAGCAGCTTTGGGGGCACCATGGGGGAGACCCAGTACTTC
clone size: NA; V gene: TRBV15; D gene: NA; J gene: TRBJ1-5; CDR3 protein: CATSRGLNQPQHF; CDR3 DNA: TGTGCCACCAGCAGAGGGCTGAATCAGCCCCAGCATTTT
clone size: NA; V gene: TRBV4-1; D gene: TRBD2; J gene: TRBJ2-3; CDR3 protein: CASSPYPGLGADTQYF; CDR3 DNA: TGCGCCAGCAGCCCGTACCCGGGACTAGGGGCAGATACGCAGTATTTT
clone size: NA; V gene: TRBV2; D gene: TRBD1; J gene: TRBJ2-4; CDR3 protein: CASQDRGGGNIQYF; CDR3 DNA: TGTGCCAGTCAGGACAGGGGGGGAGGAAACATTCAGTACTTC
clone size: NA; V gene: TRBV2; D gene: NA; J gene: TRBJ2-3; CDR3 protein: CASSFTTDTQYF; CDR3 DNA: TGTGCCAGCAGTTTTACCACAGATACGCAGTATTTT
clone size: NA; V gene: TRBV11-2; D gene: NA; J gene: TRBJ2-7; CDR3 protein: CASSSTRAGAYEQYF; CDR3 DNA: TGTGCCAGCAGCTCGACCCGGGCGGGCGCCTACGAGCAGTACTTC
clone size: NA; V gene: TRBV7-9; D gene: TRBD1; J gene: TRBJ2-7; CDR3 protein: CASSLGGLGQGAYEQYF; CDR3 DNA: TGTGCCAGCAGCTTAGGTGGTCTAGGACAGGGGGCATACGAGCAGTACTTC
clone size: NA; V gene: TRBV29-1; D gene: NA; J gene: TRBJ2-1; CDR3 protein: CSVDTHMGASAIF; CDR3 DNA: TGCAGCGTTGACACCCACATGGGCGCCTCCGCGATCTTC
clone size: NA; V gene: TRBV27; D gene: NA; J gene: TRBJ1-5; CDR3 protein: CASSLDRYQPQHF; CDR3 DNA: TGTGCCAGCAGTTTAGACAGATATCAGCCCCAGCATTTT
clone size: NA; V gene: TRBV11-3; D gene: TRBD1; J gene: TRBJ2-5; CDR3 protein: CASSYAGTEETQYF; CDR3 DNA: TGTGCCAGCAGCTACGCCGGGACAGAAGAGACCCAGTACTTC
clone size: NA; V gene: TRBV5-1; D gene: NA; J gene: TRBJ2-7; CDR3 protein: CASSLGRGSYEQYF; CDR3 DNA: TGCGCCAGCAGCTTAGGGCGGGGATCCTACGAGCAGTACTTC
clone size: NA; V gene: TRBV27; D gene: NA; J gene: TRBJ2-2; CDR3 protein: CASSRGLFNSIVTGELFF; CDR3 DNA: TGTGCCAGCAGCCGGGGACTGTTCAACTCCATCGTCACCGGGGAGCTGTTTTTT
clone size: NA; V gene: TRBV9; D gene: NA; J gene: TRBJ2-3; CDR3 protein: CASSRMESTDTQYF; CDR3 DNA: TGTGCCAGCAGCCGGATGGAGAGCACAGATACGCAGTATTTT
clone size: NA; V gene: TRBV7-2; D gene: NA; J gene: TRBJ2-3; CDR3 protein: CASSYTDTQYF; CDR3 DNA: TGTGCCAGCAGCTACACAGATACGCAGTATTTT
clone size: NA; V gene: TRBV5-5; D gene: NA; J gene: TRBJ1-5; CDR3 protein: CASSLVVLSGNQPQHF; CDR3 DNA: TGTGCCAGCAGCTTGGTCGTCTTATCGGGCAATCAGCCCCAGCATTTT
clone size: NA; V gene: TRBV6-5; D gene: NA; J gene: TRBJ1-1; CDR3 protein: CASRWDGTNTEAFF; CDR3 DNA: TGTGCCAGCAGATGGGACGGTACGAACACTGAAGCTTTCTTT
clone size: NA; V gene: TRBV11-2; D gene: NA; J gene: TRBJ1-6; CDR3 protein: CASRQPGHKGSPLHF; CDR3 DNA: TGTGCCAGCCGTCAACCGGGACATAAGGGTTCACCCCTCCACTTT
clone size: NA; V gene: TRBV5-8; D gene: NA; J gene: TRBJ1-2; CDR3 protein: CASGGPNYGYTF; CDR3 DNA: TGTGCCAGCGGGGGACCTAACTATGGCTACACCTTC
clone size: NA; V gene: TRBV5-1; D gene: TRBD1; J gene: TRBJ2-3; CDR3 protein: CASSLNRDRGTDTQYF; CDR3 DNA: TGCGCCAGCAGCTTGAACCGGGACAGGGGCACAGATACGCAGTATTTT
clone size: NA; V gene: TRBV11-3; D gene: NA; J gene: TRBJ2-5; CDR3 protein: CASSWSGVEETQYF; CDR3 DNA: TGTGCCAGCAGCTGGTCAGGGGTTGAGGAGACCCAGTACTTC
clone size: NA; V gene: TRBV9; D gene: TRBD2; J gene: TRBJ2-5; CDR3 protein: CASSVQAGGGETQYF; CDR3 DNA: TGTGCCAGCAGCGTACAGGCGGGAGGGGGGGAGACCCAGTACTTC
clone size: NA; V gene: TRBV5-1; D gene: TRBD2; J gene: TRBJ2-2; CDR3 protein: CASNKAGEYTGELFF; CDR3 DNA: TGCGCCAGCAACAAGGCGGGAGAGTACACCGGGGAGCTGTTTTTT
clone size: NA; V gene: TRBV5-4; D gene: NA; J gene: TRBJ2-6; CDR3 protein: CASTGAAGANVLTF; CDR3 DNA: TGTGCCAGCACAGGAGCTGCTGGGGCCAACGTCCTGACTTTC
clone size: NA; V gene: TRBV6-5; D gene: NA; J gene: TRBJ2-3; CDR3 protein: CASSPLVEDTQYF; CDR3 DNA: TGTGCCAGCAGCCCACTGGTGGAAGATACGCAGTATTTT
clone size: medium-sized; V gene: TRBV2; D gene: NA; J gene: TRBJ1-1; CDR3 protein: CASRQAGRAEAFF; CDR3 DNA: TGTGCCAGCAGACAGGCAGGGCGGGCTGAAGCTTTCTTT
clone size: NA; V gene: TRBV7-9; D gene: TRBD2; J gene: TRBJ2-1; CDR3 protein: CASGGTSGSDEQFF; CDR3 DNA: TGTGCCAGCGGAGGGACTAGCGGGAGTGATGAGCAGTTCTTC
clone size: NA; V gene: TRBV21-1; D gene: NA; J gene: TRBJ2-3; CDR3 protein: CASSKRRTDTQYF; CDR3 DNA: TGTGCCAGCAGCAAGCGCCGCACAGATACGCAGTATTTT
clone size: few; V gene: TRBV5-6; D gene: TRBD2; J gene: TRBJ2-2; CDR3 protein: CASSFILAGGVTGELFF; CDR3 DNA: TGTGCCAGCAGCTTCATCCTAGCGGGAGGGGTAACCGGGGAGCTGTTTTTT
clone size: NA; V gene: TRBV7-9; D gene: NA; J gene: TRBJ1-2; CDR3 protein: CASSLGPSHYGYTF; CDR3 DNA: TGTGCCAGCAGCTTAGGGCCGTCGCACTATGGCTACACCTTC
clone size: NA; V gene: TRBV19; D gene: TRBD1; J gene: TRBJ1-4; CDR3 protein: CATTVGTDNEKLFF; CDR3 DNA: TGTGCCACCACAGTCGGGACAGATAATGAAAAACTGTTTTTT
clone size: NA; V gene: TRBV18; D gene: NA; J gene: TRBJ2-1; CDR3 protein: CASSPSQGYNEQFF; CDR3 DNA: TGTGCCAGCTCACCATCTCAGGGTTACAATGAGCAGTTCTTC
clone size: NA; V gene: TRBV5-1; D gene: TRBD2; J gene: TRBJ2-3; CDR3 protein: CASSFFLAGGTDTQYF; CDR3 DNA: TGCGCCAGCAGCTTCTTCCTAGCGGGGGGCACAGATACGCAGTATTTT
clone size: NA; V gene: TRBV7-3; D gene: TRBD2; J gene: TRBJ2-1; CDR3 protein: CASSLSSGRSDEQFF; CDR3 DNA: TGTGCCAGCAGCCTGTCTAGCGGGAGGAGCGATGAGCAGTTCTTC
clone size: NA; V gene: TRBV6-5; D gene: NA; J gene: TRBJ2-7; CDR3 protein: CASSYPGSLGYEQYF; CDR3 DNA: TGTGCCAGCAGTTACCCGGGCAGCCTAGGGTACGAGCAGTACTTC
clone size: NA; V gene: TRBV5-8; D gene: NA; J gene: TRBJ2-5; CDR3 protein: CASSPLGSGFQETQYF; CDR3 DNA: TGTGCCAGCAGCCCGTTGGGCAGTGGGTTCCAAGAGACCCAGTACTTC